These 20 T cell receptor beta chains share one sample of origin, sequenced in a study of T-cell memory formation after mild COVID-19. In TCRdb, the 5' RACE reads were re-called with MiXCR into one record per CDR3 protein. The sample comprises 170,000 or so distinct CDR3 sequences, roughly 30% of which are singletons, and 12% rests with the top ten. The sample comprised PBMCs or a T cell subset sorted from them (not recorded which). These receptors were obtained from an adult woman who had mild COVID-19 (a few samples of this study predate the infection). Cell type and time point are not known.

The chain links TRBV7-9 to TRBJ2-1; no firm D call. The CDR3 sequence is 12 residues long. V was pared by 2 bases and J by 8 bases, with 7 bases between. Germline CDR1 reads SEHNR; CDR2 reads FQNEAQ (reference sequence). DNA of the CDR3: TGTGCCAGCAGCTTAAGTGGCCATGAGCAGTTCTTC. This codes for CASSLSGHEQFF.

This clonotype was seen a few times. The final CDR3 position lacks the conserved phenylalanine or tryptophan, pointing to a likely read error. V gene TRBV19 combines with J gene TRBJ2-5; D is undetermined. Germline V gene lookup returns CDR1 LNHDA and CDR2 SQIVND (reference sequence). V lost 8 bases to trimming and J lost 5 bases, with 18 bases between them. The length of the CDR3 is 14 residues. The CDR3, as DNA: TGTGCCAGTCGGAGTGGCCCGGTGGATGAGACCCAGTACTTA. This encodes CASRSGPVDETQYL.

V and J are TRBV6-5 and TRBJ1-2; D may be TRBD1 (6 bases). V lost 6 bases, J lost 7 bases, and 15 bases lay in between. From germline, CDR1 is MNHEY and CDR2 SVGAGI. CDR3 length: 13 amino acids. The CDR3 DNA follows: TGTGCCAGCAGCCCAGGGGATAACGGTGGCTACACCTTC. Its translation is CASSPGDNGGYTF.

The count of this clonotype is one. The V gene is TRBV24-1, the J gene TRBJ2-3, with TRBD2 matching 10 bases. The germline V gene has CDR1 KGHDR and CDR2 SFDVKD. J gave up 6 bases and V 7 bases, and 3 bases lay outside the gene matches. The CDR3 sequence is 13 residues long. The CDR3 nucleotides read TGTGCCACCAGACTAGCGGGGACCGATACGCAGTATTTT. Translated: CATRLAGTDTQYF.

The chain combines TRBV12-3 or TRBV12-4 with TRBJ1-2; 7 nucleotides align to TRBD1. Unmatched junction bases numbered 5, after V lost 3 bases and J lost 4 bases. The CDR3 extends over 14 amino acids. CDR3 in DNA: TGTGCCAGCAGTTTGGGACAGACCTTCTATGGCTACACCTTC. It specifies CASSLGQTFYGYTF.

This clonotype was counted at least ten times. The chain uses TRBV5-1 and TRBJ2-7; no reliable D call. CDR1 is SGHRS, CDR2 YFSETQ, per germline. Deletions cut 0 bases from V and 0 bases from J, with 7 bases between. This CDR3 has 14 amino acids. CDR3 sequence (DNA): TGCGCCAGCAGCTTGGCCGGCTTCTCCTACGAGCAGTACTTC. This codes for CASSLAGFSYEQYF.

The J gene is TRBJ2-2, the V gene TRBV7-6; TRBD1 matches at 12 bases. CDR1 and CDR2 from the germline V gene are SGHVS and FNYEAQ. This CDR3 spans 18 amino acids. V lost 0 bases, J lost 0 bases, and 2 bases stayed unmatched. The CDR3 DNA is TGTGCCAGCAGCTTAGCGGGACAGGGGGCTTCGAACACCGGGGAGCTGTTTTTT. Protein: CASSLAGQGASNTGELFF.

V usage is TRBV6-5 and J usage is TRBJ2-1, with a possible D match to TRBD2 (6 bases). Trimming shortened V by 5 bases and J by 2 bases, and 13 bases separated the two germline ends. The germline V gene encodes CDR1 MNHEY and CDR2 SVGAGI. The CDR3 sequence is 15 residues long. This CDR3 is CASSGSGRAYNEQFF. The CDR3 DNA reads as TGTGCCAGCAGTGGCTCCGGGAGAGCCTACAATGAGCAGTTCTTC.

The CDR3 region has the DNA TGTGCCAGCATCCCATATGGGGATGAGCAGTTCTTC. Translating it yields CASIPYGDEQFF. The chain is built from TRBV7-8 and TRBJ2-1; D uncertain. CDR1 SGHVS and CDR2 FQNEAQ come from the germline V gene. This CDR3 spans 12 amino acids. Trimming left V 7 bases short and J 8 bases short, with 12 bases between.

This clonotype showed up just a few times. The V and J genes are TRBV3-1 and TRBJ2-5; 7 bases map to TRBD1. The trim removed 4 bases at V and 6 bases at J, leaving 11 bases unmatched. Germline CDR1 LGHDT, CDR2 YNNKEL (reference sequence). The CDR3 extends over 15 amino acids. In DNA form, the CDR3 reads TGTGCCAGCAGCCGGGACAGCGTGTCGGGAAAGACCCAGTACTTC. This translates into CASSRDSVSGKTQYF.

The genes are TRBV7-3 and TRBJ2-2; D is unresolved. The length of the CDR3 is 13 residues. V lost 1 base, J lost 4 bases, and 4 bases lay in between. Germline CDR1 is SGHTA and CDR2 is FQGTGA. The CDR3 DNA reads as TGTGCCAGCAGCTTAATGTCCACCGGGGAGCTGTTTTTT. Its translation is CASSLMSTGELFF.

This clonotype was found a few times. The V call is TRBV5-1, the J call TRBJ1-1; D unclear. Germline CDR1 is SGHRS and CDR2 is YFSETQ. This CDR3 is built from 13 residues. Trimming pared 0 bases from V and 6 bases from J, leaving 9 bases between. CDR3 in amino acids: CASSLGGRPEAFF. CDR3 DNA sequence: TGCGCCAGCAGCTTGGGGGGTAGGCCTGAAGCTTTCTTT.

This clonotype was found a few times. V and J are TRBV30 and TRBJ2-1; 13 nucleotides match TRBD2. With V trimmed by 1 base and J by 7 bases, 10 bases remained unmatched. CDR3 length: 17 residues. Germline loops: CDR1 GTSNPN, CDR2 SVGIG (reference sequence). The CDR3 bases are TGTGCCTGGAGTGATAAACTAGCGGGAGGGCCTAGTAATGAGCAGTTCTTC. This encodes CAWSDKLAGGPSNEQFF.

The rearrangement uses TRBV12-3 or TRBV12-4 and TRBJ1-1, with a weak D call TRBD1 (5 bases). Trimming took off 5 bases at V and 4 bases at J, with 11 bases between the two ends. This CDR3 comprises 13 residues. CDR3 region: CASSPGGSTEAFF. CDR3 DNA sequence: TGTGCCAGCAGTCCTGGGGGGTCCACTGAAGCTTTCTTT.

This clonotype was counted a few times. This rearrangement joins TRBV27 to TRBJ2-5; 10 bases map to TRBD2. CDR3 length: 16 residues. V shed 1 base, J shed 5 bases, and the junction held 7 bases outside the gene matches. Per germline, CDR1 MNHEY and CDR2 SMNVEV (reference sequence). The CDR3 region is CASSLLSSGSGETQYF. The CDR3 bases are TGTGCCAGCAGTTTATTGTCTAGCGGGAGTGGGGAGACCCAGTACTTC.

This chain connects TRBV30 to TRBJ2-2; no definite D call. Germline CDR1 is GTSNPN and CDR2 is SVGIG (reference sequence). V was cut by 2 bases and J by 6 bases, with 16 bases left in between. This CDR3 is 15 amino acids long. This CDR3 reads CAWSRVITDAGELFF. For the CDR3, the DNA is TGTGCCTGGAGTAGAGTGATAACGGACGCCGGGGAGCTGTTTTTT.

This clonotype was seen a few times. At one end the junction does not follow the germline gene, possibly because of a read error. The genes are TRBV4-1 and TRBJ1-1; TRBD1 matches at 7 bases. CDR1 is MGHRA and CDR2 is YSYEKL in the germline V gene. The CDR3 is 15 residues long. CDR3 bases: TGCGCCAGCAGTCAAGCGACAGGGCCCAACACTGAAGCTTTCTTT. As protein: CASSQATGPNTEAFF.

This clonotype was seen a few times. The gene calls are TRBV15 and TRBJ2-1; 11 positions match TRBD2. This CDR3 contains 15 residues. With V trimmed by 3 bases and J by 5 bases, 3 bases remained unmatched. The V gene's germline CDR1 is LNHNV and CDR2 YYDKDF (reference sequence). CDR3 coding DNA: TGTGCCACCAGCAGGCTAGCGGGAGGCCACAATGAGCAGTTCTTC. Translation gives CATSRLAGGHNEQFF.

This clonotype turned up a few times. The CDR3: CASSYMAGASETQYF. The CDR3 DNA follows: TGTGCCAGCAGTTATATGGCGGGAGCGTCGGAGACCCAGTACTTC. This chain joins TRBV6-5 and TRBJ2-5, with 7 bases identical to TRBD2. With V trimmed by 3 bases and J by 5 bases, 9 bases remained unmatched. Germline V gene sequence: CDR1 MNHEY, CDR2 SVGAGI. The CDR3 covers 15 residues.

V usage is TRBV2 and J usage is TRBJ1-1, with D unclear. The ends were cut back, 4 bases at V and 1 base at J, with 10 bases in the middle. CDR3 length equals 14 residues. Germline CDR1 SNHLY, CDR2 FYNNEI. The CDR3 DNA is TGTGCCAGCAGTGTTATCCAGCCGAACACTGAAGCTTTCTTT. Protein: CASSVIQPNTEAFF. Full variable domain (rest looked up from reference TRBV2 and TRBJ1-1): EPEVTQTPSHQVTQMGQEVILRCVPISNHLYFYWYRQILGQKVEFLVSFYNNEISEKSEIFDDQFSVERPDGSNFTLKIRSTKLEDSAMYFCASSVIQPNTEAFFGQGTRLTVV.